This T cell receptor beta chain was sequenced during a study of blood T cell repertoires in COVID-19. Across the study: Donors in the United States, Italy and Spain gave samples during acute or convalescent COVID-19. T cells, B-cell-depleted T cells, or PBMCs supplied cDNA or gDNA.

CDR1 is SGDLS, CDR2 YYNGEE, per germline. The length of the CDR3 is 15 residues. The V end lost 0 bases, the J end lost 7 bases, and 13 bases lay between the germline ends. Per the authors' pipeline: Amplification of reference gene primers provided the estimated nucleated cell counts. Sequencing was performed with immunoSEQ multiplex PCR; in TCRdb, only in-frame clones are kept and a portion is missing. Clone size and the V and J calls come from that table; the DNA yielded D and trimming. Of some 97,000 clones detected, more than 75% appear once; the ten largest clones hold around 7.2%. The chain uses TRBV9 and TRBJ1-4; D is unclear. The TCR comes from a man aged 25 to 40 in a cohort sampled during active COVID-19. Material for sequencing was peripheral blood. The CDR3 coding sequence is TGTGCCAGCAGCGTAGCGGAAGGGAGAGGTGAAAAACTGTTTTTT. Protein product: CASSVAEGRGEKLFF.